This is a list of T cell receptor beta chains from one sample in a study of human T cells and chemical hapten exposure. TCRdb recomputed calls from the RACE reads with MiXCR, one row per CDR3 protein. This sample has 120,000 or so distinct CDR3 sequences, with approximately 10% found just once. The input for sequencing was whole blood, taken in connection with sensitization to the hapten diphenylcyclopropenone (DPC). Receptor source: a woman between 50 and 59 years old with alopecia areata. Some clones in this sample may be carry-over from other donors' samples. Each CDR3 is given with its conserved first and last residue. D genes are given only for firm matches. The listing skips clone size in some rows; elsewhere it reads once, few, many or a size class.

d_call	v_call	clone_size	j_call	cdr3_nt	cdr3_aa
TRBD1	TRBV6-5	.	TRBJ1-1	TGTGCCAGCAGTTACTCGATTTTCGGGACAGTAGAAGCTTTCTTT	CASSYSIFGTVEAFF
TRBD2	TRBV9	.	TRBJ2-3	TGTGCCAGCAGCCCAGAGGGAGGGGCCAGCACAGATACGCAGTATTTT	CASSPEGGASTDTQYF
.	TRBV21-1	few	TRBJ2-1	TGTGCCAGCAGCAAAGAAAAAGGCGGGCCGGGACAGGATGCGACAAATGAGCAGTTCTTC	CASSKEKGGPGQDATNEQFF
TRBD2	TRBV27	few	TRBJ2-1	TGTGCCAGCAGTTTACTAGCGGGAGGGCAAGAGGATGAGCAGTTCTTC	CASSLLAGGQEDEQFF
.	TRBV3-1	few	TRBJ2-7	TGTGCCAGCAGCCCCCCGGGGGCGGTCGACGAGCAGTACTTC	CASSPPGAVDEQYF
.	TRBV5-1	.	TRBJ2-7	TGCGCCAGCAGCTTTAACCTCTACGAGCAGTACTTC	CASSFNLYEQYF
.	TRBV9	.	TRBJ2-7	TGTGCCAGCAGCGTGAGCGGGTCCTCAAAGGGCGAGCAGTACTTC	CASSVSGSSKGEQYF
TRBD2	TRBV19	few	TRBJ2-2	TGTGCCAGTGGGGTCCTAGCGGGGGGCCGGAGCACCGGGGAGCTGTTTTTT	CASGVLAGGRSTGELFF
TRBD2	TRBV29-1	.	TRBJ2-1	TGCAGCGTTGAGGGGGGACCGTTCGCAAGCGGGAGCTCCTACAATGAGCAGTTCTTC	CSVEGGPFASGSSYNEQFF
.	TRBV28	few	TRBJ2-7	TGTGCCAGCAGTCCCCATCAGACAGTTTACGAGCAGTACTTC	CASSPHQTVYEQYF
.	TRBV9	few	TRBJ1-5	TGTGCCAGCAGCGTAGGCGGAGGTCCCCAGCCCCAGCATTTT	CASSVGGGPQPQHF
.	TRBV12-5	.	TRBJ1-1	TGTGCTAGTGGTTTGGGGACAGCTGAAGCTTTCTTT	CASGLGTAEAFF
TRBD2	TRBV20-1	many	TRBJ2-5	TGCAGTGCGACTAGCGGTCGGGAGACCCAGTACTTC	CSATSGRETQYF
.	TRBV12-3/TRBV12-4	.	TRBJ1-1	TGTGCCAGCAGTTTATGGGGGACTGAAGCTTTCTTT	CASSLWGTEAFF
TRBD1	TRBV15	.	TRBJ2-7	TGTGCCACCAGCAGAGAGCAACAGGGGTACGAGCAGTACTTC	CATSREQQGYEQYF
.	TRBV20-1	few	TRBJ1-2	TGCAGTGCCCACTTCGGGGGGGATGGCTACACCTTC	CSAHFGGDGYTF
TRBD1	TRBV6-5	.	TRBJ1-5	TGTGCCAGCAGTCGGCGAGCCGGACAGGGGGCCTTTAATCAGCCCCAGCATTTT	CASSRRAGQGAFNQPQHF
TRBD1	TRBV5-5	few	TRBJ2-5	TGTGCCAGCAGCCCGGGACAGATGATCCAGTACTTC	CASSPGQMIQYF
.	TRBV12-3/TRBV12-4	many	TRBJ1-5	TGTGCCAGCAGTTTATCGGGGAATCAGCCCCAGCATTTT	CASSLSGNQPQHF
.	TRBV12-3/TRBV12-4	many	TRBJ2-2	TGTGCCAGCAGTTTGGCAGGGCCCGGGGAGCTGTTTTTT	CASSLAGPGELFF
.	TRBV19	few	TRBJ1-4	TGTGCCAGTAGTATCCCGCCCGGAGCCGCAACTAATGAAAAACTGTTTTTT	CASSIPPGAATNEKLFF
.	TRBV7-2	many	TRBJ2-5	TGTGCCAGCAGCCCAGTCAGGGTCCAATGGCAAGAGACCCAGTACTTC	CASSPVRVQWQETQYF
.	TRBV18	.	TRBJ2-3	TGTGCCAGCTCACCATGGGAAGGCACAGATACGCAGTATTTT	CASSPWEGTDTQYF
TRBD1	TRBV20-1	.	TRBJ1-5	TGCAGTGCTAGACTCCAGAGGACAGGGGGTCAGCCCCAGCATTTT	CSARLQRTGGQPQHF
TRBD2	TRBV20-1	many	TRBJ2-5	TGCAGTGCCTCCCGGGGGGGTACCCAAGAGACCCAGTACTTC	CSASRGGTQETQYF
.	TRBV3-1	few	TRBJ2-5	TGTGCCAGCAGCCAAGTTGAGACCCAGTACTTC	CASSQVETQYF
TRBD2	TRBV5-1	few	TRBJ2-3	TGCGCCAGCAGTACAGCGGGAGAAACTGATACGCAGTATTTT	CASSTAGETDTQYF
.	TRBV20-1	many	TRBJ2-7	TGCAGTGCTAGAGGCGGGGGGGACAGGGGCTACGAGCAGTACTTC	CSARGGGDRGYEQYF
TRBD1	TRBV20-1	few	TRBJ1-2	TGCAGTGCTAGGGAGGGACAGTTCACCTTC	CSAREGQFTF
TRBD1	TRBV15	.	TRBJ2-4	TGTGCCACCAGCCAGGACAGGGGCAACATTCAGTACTTC	CATSQDRGNIQYF
.	TRBV2	few	TRBJ2-4	TGTGCCAGCACCACCCTAGCCAAAAACATTCAGTACTTC	CASTTLAKNIQYF
TRBD2	TRBV7-2	.	TRBJ2-1	TGTGCCAGCAGCCAGCACCGACTAGCGATGGGGGGTGAGCAGTTCTTC	CASSQHRLAMGGEQFF
TRBD2	TRBV12-3/TRBV12-4	many	TRBJ2-1	TGTGCCAGCACACCCCTAGCGGGAAACTACAATGAGCAGTTCTTC	CASTPLAGNYNEQFF
TRBD2	TRBV27	many	TRBJ2-2	TGTGCCAGCAGTTTCGGGGGGTGGGTGAACACCGGGGAGCTGTTTTTT	CASSFGGWVNTGELFF
TRBD2	TRBV12-3/TRBV12-4	few	TRBJ2-1	TGTGCCAGCAGTTTAGGGAGGACTAGTCCGGGAGAGCAGTTCTTC	CASSLGRTSPGEQFF
.	TRBV5-6	few	TRBJ1-1	TGTGCCAGCAGCTTCGGACTACAGGGGAACACTGAAGCTTTCTTT	CASSFGLQGNTEAFF
.	TRBV20-1	.	TRBJ2-3	TGCAGTGCCACGCCCACAGATACGCAGTATTTT	CSATPTDTQYF
TRBD1	TRBV29-1	.	TRBJ2-5	TGCAGCGTAGCCACAGGGGCACGGGAGACCCAGTACTTC	CSVATGARETQYF
.	TRBV5-5	few	TRBJ2-5	TGTGCCAGCAGCTTGTTGGGCGGCCAAGAGACCCAGTACTTC	CASSLLGGQETQYF
.	TRBV6-2/TRBV6-3	.	TRBJ2-1	TGTGCCAGTGTTCTCCGGGGGAGGAATAATGAGCAGTTCTTC	CASVLRGRNNEQFF
.	TRBV5-5	many	TRBJ2-7	TGTGCCAGCAGCTTGGCGGCCTACGAGCAGTACTTC	CASSLAAYEQYF
.	TRBV2	few	TRBJ2-1	TGTGCCAGCGGAGCGTTATTCCCCAATGAGCAGTTCTTC	CASGALFPNEQFF
.	TRBV20-1	few	TRBJ2-6	TGCAGTGCTAGAGCCGGAACTGGGGCCAACGTCCTGACTTTC	CSARAGTGANVLTF
.	TRBV18	.	TRBJ1-5	TGTGCCAGCTCACGGGTCGGAGAGGGGAAAACCCAGCATTTT	CASSRVGEGKTQHF
TRBD2	TRBV7-2	.	TRBJ2-3	TGTGCCAGCAGCTTTAGCGGGGGGGCGAGCACAGATACGCAGTATTTT	CASSFSGGASTDTQYF
TRBD2	TRBV29-1	many	TRBJ2-7	TGCAGCGTTGACGGGACTAGCGAAGAGCAGTACTTC	CSVDGTSEEQYF
TRBD2	TRBV13	many	TRBJ2-5	TGTGCCAGCAGCCTGGGACTAGCGGGAGAAGAGACCCAGTACTTC	CASSLGLAGEETQYF
.	TRBV4-2	few	TRBJ1-4	TGTGCCAGCAGCCTGGGAAACGAAAAACTGTTTTTT	CASSLGNEKLFF
.	TRBV12-3/TRBV12-4	few	TRBJ1-1	TGTGCCAGCAGTTTCTCAACAGCTCCGGACACTGAAGCTTTCTTT	CASSFSTAPDTEAFF
.	TRBV27	.	TRBJ1-6	TGTGCCAGCAGTTTAACAAGAACCAATTCACCCCTCCACTTT	CASSLTRTNSPLHF
.	TRBV21-1	few	TRBJ2-5	TGTGCCAGCAGGCCCCGTCGGGTCCCTACTAGCAGGCGCCAAGAGACCCAGTACTTC	CASRPRRVPTSRRQETQYF
TRBD2	TRBV3-1	few	TRBJ2-1	TGTGCCAGCAGCCGTACTAGCGGCAATGAGCAGTTCTTC	CASSRTSGNEQFF
.	TRBV12-3/TRBV12-4	few	TRBJ2-1	TGTGCCGTACGGCAGGGCCCCTACAATGAGCAGTTCTTC	CAVRQGPYNEQFF
.	TRBV6-5	once	TRBJ2-5	TGTGCCAGCAGATCCCCCCGTTCAGTGGGGGAGACCCAGTACTTC	CASRSPRSVGETQYF
.	TRBV29-1	few	TRBJ1-2	TGCAGCGTTGTAACGGGGGCGGAAGGTGGCTACACCTTC	CSVVTGAEGGYTF
.	TRBV20-1	few	TRBJ2-4	TGCAGTGCTAGAGATCCCCCCCTAGGCATTCAGTACTTC	CSARDPPLGIQYF
.	TRBV6-2/TRBV6-3	few	TRBJ2-6	TGTGCCAGCAGTTACCCTGGGGCCAACGTCCTGACTTTC	CASSYPGANVLTF
TRBD2	TRBV5-6	.	TRBJ2-5	TGTGCCAGCAGCCCTGGACTAGTCCAAGAGACCCAGTACTTC	CASSPGLVQETQYF